This is a list of T cell receptor beta chains from one sample in a study of response to subunit inactivated influenza vaccine. TCRdb independently ran MiXCR on the RT-PCR reads; one entry per CDR3 protein. The table includes 650,000 to 800,000 distinct CDR3 sequences, around 18% detected once. The material was PBMCs from blood, obtained 5 days after vaccination. These receptors were taken from a man over 45 who received an inactivated influenza vaccine. CDR3s include the opening cysteine and the closing phenylalanine or tryptophan. Fields, in order: clone size, V gene, J gene, CDR3 protein. The size field is filled for only some rows; it gives once, few, many or a size class.

few	TRBV9	TRBJ2-3	CASSVAGQGPADTQYF
NA	TRBV6-2/TRBV6-3	TRBJ1-2	CASRTEYGYTF
few	TRBV29-1	TRBJ2-1	CSGLPAGSYNEQFF
few	TRBV20-1	TRBJ1-6	CSARVPGRVPHSPLHF
NA	TRBV20-1	TRBJ1-5	CSARETGLNSNQPQHF
few	TRBV20-1	TRBJ2-1	CSAPGQGAWNEQFF
NA	TRBV6-2/TRBV6-3	TRBJ2-7	CASSRTNPAYEQYF
few	TRBV29-1	TRBJ1-1	CSVELGAGTEAFF
few	TRBV12-3/TRBV12-4	TRBJ2-7	CASRGTGSSYEQYF
few	TRBV20-1	TRBJ2-1	CSARDLKLGGYHEQFF
few	TRBV20-1	TRBJ2-7	CSATSWGTSGRNPYEQYF
few	TRBV10-2	TRBJ2-7	CASSGAGEVKQYF
NA	TRBV20-1	TRBJ2-1	CSARATSGRVYNEQFF
few	TRBV5-4	TRBJ1-1	CASSLGGITPEAFF
few	TRBV10-3	TRBJ2-1	CAIREGLNEQFF
many	TRBV20-1	TRBJ2-1	CSAPPGGRDNEQFF
NA	TRBV27	TRBJ2-7	CASSLGIPGTVYF